This T cell receptor beta chain was documented in a study of cytomegalovirus exposure and HLA in healthy donors. Study-level results: The later analysis indicated that the majority of CMV-associated TCR beta chains appeared HLA-restricted.

Amplification used 60 Vbeta primers and 13 Jbeta primers. Libraries were prepared by immunoSEQ multiplex PCR; TCRdb keeps only in-frame clonotypes and omits some of them. The sample includes about 300,000 clones, 86% of them seen just once. Germline V lookup: CDR1 KGHSH, CDR2 LQKENI. The CDR3 sequence is 18 residues long. J lost 5 bases, V lost 6 bases, and 15 bases had no gene match. A note on this clone: Its antigen remains unidentified.

The clonotype was recovered from a man aged 35 to 55 in good health and CMV-seropositive. V usage is TRBV18 and J usage is TRBJ2-1; 11 nucleotides agree with TRBD2. Sequencing input: PBMCs. The CDR3 loop reads CASSQHPNSGRGDNEQFF. CDR3 sequence (DNA): TGTGCCAGCTCTCAACATCCCAATAGCGGGAGGGGAGACAATGAGCAGTTCTTC.